Following are 17 T cell receptor beta chains from one sample sequenced in a study of blood T cell repertoires in COVID-19. Repertoires were generated with immunoSEQ multiplex PCR, while TCRdb's copy carries only in-frame clones and drops some. The sample shows over 60,000 clones, 80% to 90% of them seen only once. The material sequenced was peripheral blood. These receptors all stem from a woman older than 75 with active COVID-19.

This sequence joins TRBV27 and TRBJ1-6; D remains unclear. V shed 6 bases and J shed 10 bases, with 10 bases lying between them. The CDR3 covers 12 residues. Per germline, CDR1 MNHEY and CDR2 SMNVEV (reference sequence). The CDR3 reads CASSPHTSPLHF. CDR3 nucleotides: TGTGCCAGCAGCCCCCACACCTCACCCCTCCACTTT.

This clone was recorded only once. The CDR3, as DNA: TGTGCCAGCAGCTTGGCCCTAGCGGGCCCAACCTACGAGCAGTACTTC. This gives the protein CASSLALAGPTYEQYF. The chain links TRBV5-6 to TRBJ2-7; 8 bases agree with TRBD2. Germline CDR1 and CDR2: SGHDT and YYEEEE. With V trimmed by 0 bases and J by 2 bases, 7 bases remained unmatched. The CDR3 runs to 16 residues.

This sequence joins TRBV7-3 and TRBJ2-1; D unresolved. Per the germline V gene, CDR1 is SGHTA and CDR2 is FQGTGA. The V end was cut by 5 bases, the J end by 7 bases, with 12 bases between. The CDR3 totals 13 residues. Written as DNA, the CDR3 is TGTGCCAGCAGCCAATATTTCGGTAATGAGCAGTTCTTC. Residues: CASSQYFGNEQFF.

The rearrangement uses TRBV19 and TRBJ2-3; 7 bases are a match to TRBD1. Losses at the gene ends were 5 bases for V and 1 base for J; bases not matched to a gene: 12. Germline CDR1 LNHDA, CDR2 SQIVND (reference sequence). The CDR3 length is 17 residues. CDR3 residues: CASSPERQGRGTDTQYF. The CDR3 DNA sequence: TGTGCCAGTAGTCCCGAAAGACAGGGTCGTGGCACAGATACGCAGTATTTT.

Here the CDR3 reads CASSLGTGAYEQYF. CDR3 sequence (DNA): TGTGCCAGCAGCTTGGGGACAGGGGCGTACGAGCAGTACTTC. The chain employs TRBV5-6 and TRBJ2-7; TRBD1 aligns across 9 bases. V gave up 0 bases and J gave up 4 bases; unmatched junction bases: 2. The CDR3 is 14 amino acids. Germline CDR1 reads SGHDT; CDR2 reads YYEEEE.

The chain carries TRBV2 and TRBJ1-5; D is unresolved. Trimming took 8 bases from V and 3 from J, leaving 11 bases between them. There are 13 residues in the CDR3. The germline gives CDR1 SNHLY, CDR2 FYNNEI. The CDR3 DNA sequence: TGTGCCAGCGGGAGGGTAGCCAATCAGCCCCAGCATTTT. It specifies CASGRVANQPQHF.

The chain couples TRBV5-1 to TRBJ1-6, with TRBD1 matching over 9 bases. Losses at the gene ends were 4 bases for V and 7 bases for J; bases not matched to a gene: 9. Germline V gene lookup returns CDR1 SGHRS and CDR2 YFSETQ. The CDR3 totals 16 residues. CDR3 amino acids: CASSPGMGQGNSPLHF. CDR3 sequence (DNA): TGCGCCAGCAGCCCAGGGATGGGACAGGGAAATTCACCCCTCCACTTT.

J is TRBJ2-7 and V is TRBV24-1, with D possibly matching TRBD1 (5 bases). The CDR3 extends over 12 amino acids. The ends were cut back, 6 bases at V and 4 bases at J, with 9 bases in the middle. Germline V CDR1 and CDR2: KGHDR, SFDVKD. DNA of the CDR3: TGTGCCACCAGTCAGACAGCTTACGAGCAGTACTTC. Translated: CATSQTAYEQYF.

The J gene is TRBJ2-7, the V gene TRBV18, with 8 bases aligning to TRBD2. V gave up 6 bases and J gave up 6 bases; unmatched junction bases: 7. CDR1 and CDR2 (germline): KGHSH, LQKENI. The CDR3 runs to 13 residues. CDR3 amino acids: CASSPTSEAEQYF. For the CDR3, the DNA is TGTGCCAGCTCTCCGACTAGCGAGGCCGAGCAGTACTTC.

This clone has only a few counts. The chain combines TRBV13 with TRBJ2-3; 7 nucleotides line up with TRBD2. The V gene end was trimmed by 7 bases and the J gene end by 3 bases; junction bases not matched to a gene: 13. The CDR3 covers 16 residues. Per the germline V gene, CDR1 is PRHDT and CDR2 is FYEKMQ (reference sequence). CDR3 nucleotide sequence: TGTGCCAGCAATCTAAAAGGGAGGGAGGGTACAGATACGCAGTATTTT. It yields the protein CASNLKGREGTDTQYF.

The rearrangement joins TRBV29-1 to TRBJ2-7, with TRBD1 matching 9 bases. CDR1 is SQVTM, CDR2 ANQGSEA, per germline. The CDR3 consists of 13 residues. V was pared by 7 bases and J by 3 bases, with 7 bases of the junction left unmatched. In DNA, the CDR3 is TGCAGCGCAACCGGGACAGGGTACTACGAGCAGTACTTC. It is translated as CSATGTGYYEQYF.

V and J are TRBV6-2 or TRBV6-3 and TRBJ2-7; TRBD2 agrees at 8 bases. After removal of 5 bases from V and 4 bases from J, the junction contained 4 bases not matched to a gene. The germline V gene encodes CDR1 MNHEY and CDR2 SVGEGT. The CDR3 runs to 13 residues. This CDR3 is CASSREGVYEQYF. CDR3 bases: TGTGCCAGCAGTCGGGAGGGGGTATACGAGCAGTACTTC.

This chain links TRBV13 with TRBJ2-7; TRBD2 is a possible D gene (5 bases). Trimming left V 4 bases short and J 2 bases short, with 15 bases between. This CDR3 has 15 amino acids. CDR1 is PRHDT and CDR2 is FYEKMQ in the germline V gene (reference sequence). CDR3 amino acids: CASSSVRLGTYEQYF. Written as DNA, the CDR3 is TGTGCCAGCAGCTCCGTCCGACTCGGGACCTACGAGCAGTACTTC.

The chain joins TRBV4-3 to TRBJ2-3; TRBD1 matches at 7 bases. After removal of 7 bases from V and 0 bases from J, the junction contained 10 bases not matched to a gene. The CDR3 runs to 16 residues. Per the germline V gene, CDR1 is LGHNA and CDR2 is YSLEER. The CDR3 DNA is TGCGCCAGCACCTTCAGGGGGAAACCTAGCACAGATACGCAGTATTTT. This sequence encodes CASTFRGKPSTDTQYF.

The chain uses TRBV4-1 and TRBJ2-7, with unresolved D. The CDR3 loop spans 15 amino acids. The germline V gene encodes CDR1 MGHRA and CDR2 YSYEKL. Trimming cost V 5 bases and J 0 bases, with 14 bases left between them. The CDR3 here is CASSNSPRSSYEQYF. CDR3 in DNA: TGCGCCAGCAGCAATAGCCCAAGGAGCTCCTACGAGCAGTACTTC.

The chain recombines TRBV2 with TRBJ2-1, with TRBD2 identical over 10 bases. Germline loops: CDR1 SNHLY, CDR2 FYNNEI. V lost 5 bases to trimming and J lost 7 bases; unmatched junction nucleotides: 8. The CDR3 is made up of 15 amino acids. CDR3 DNA: TGTGCCAGCAGTCTGTTAGCGGGAGGTGTGAATGAGCAGTTCTTC. As protein: CASSLLAGGVNEQFF.

The rearrangement joins TRBV19 to TRBJ2-7, with 8 bases lining up with TRBD1. CDR1 is LNHDA, CDR2 SQIVND, per germline (reference sequence). The CDR3 runs to 14 residues. Trimming at V came to 4 bases and at J to 7 bases, leaving 9 bases not matched to a gene. This CDR3 reads CASSKGAGGSEQYF. In DNA, the CDR3 is TGTGCCAGTAGTAAAGGAGCAGGGGGCTCGGAGCAGTACTTC.